Reported below is one T cell receptor beta chain. This sample was included in a study of blood T cell repertoires in COVID-19. Background on the study: Donors in the United States, Italy and Spain gave samples during acute or convalescent COVID-19. The cDNA or gDNA used as material had been derived from T cells, B-cell-depleted T cells, or PBMCs.

As processed by the authors: The authors estimated nucleated cell counts from reference gene primer amplification. TCRdb's table, derived via immunoSEQ multiplex PCR, lists solely in-frame clones and lacks some. Clone size and V and J calls were adopted from that table, with D and trimming inferred from the DNA. The table lists some 83,000 clones, approximately 78% of them singletons, with about a fifth in the top ten. In germline, CDR1 is SGDLS, CDR2 YYNGEE. The CDR3 consists of 15 residues. The V gene lost 3 bases and the J gene lost 3 bases, with 13 bases spanning the gap. This chain joins TRBV9 and TRBJ2-1; perhaps TRBD2 as D (5 bases). This TCR was sampled from a human donor in a cohort sampled during active COVID-19. Source material: peripheral blood. The CDR3 loop reads CASSARERLYNEQFF. The CDR3 DNA reads as TGTGCCAGCAGCGCCCGGGAAAGACTCTACAATGAGCAGTTCTTC.